These 15 T cell receptor beta chains share one sample of origin, sequenced in a study of blood T cell repertoires in COVID-19. Here immunoSEQ multiplex PCR was the method, and the copy in TCRdb shows in-frame clones only, minus some. The data show 130,000 to 150,000 clones, 80% to 90% seen once. Sequencing was carried out using peripheral blood. The source is a man between 18 and 29 years old with COVID-19, enrolled during active disease.

This clone occurred a few times. The V gene is TRBV7-2, the J gene TRBJ1-4, with D perhaps matching TRBD1 (6 bases). CDR3 length: 15 residues. Germline CDR1 is SGHTA and CDR2 is FQGNSA. V lost 5 bases and J 4 bases, leaving 14 bases between the germline ends. The CDR3 reads CASSVETGYNEKLFF. DNA of the CDR3: TGTGCCAGCAGCGTCGAGACAGGTTATAATGAAAAACTGTTTTTT.

This chain links TRBV5-8 with TRBJ2-5; TRBD2 agrees at 13 bases. Germline loops: CDR1 SGHTS, CDR2 YDEGEE. The CDR3 has 15 residues. With V trimmed by 4 bases and J by 6 bases, 6 bases remained unmatched. This chain's CDR3 is CASSTSGRAFQTQYF. Here the CDR3 DNA reads TGTGCCAGCAGCACTAGCGGGAGGGCCTTCCAGACCCAGTACTTC.

Remarks on this clone: The same CDR3 is also encoded by other DNA sequences in this sample. The rearrangement joins TRBV6-4 to TRBJ2-1; D is possibly TRBD2 (6 bases). V was pared by 0 bases and J by 0 bases, with 6 bases between. CDR1 and CDR2 from the germline V gene are MRHNA and SNTAGT. This CDR3 has 15 residues. CDR3 protein: CASSDSSGSYNEQFF. DNA of the CDR3: TGTGCCAGCAGTGACTCTAGCGGCTCCTACAATGAGCAGTTCTTC.

There are a few counts of this clone. The rearrangement joins TRBV9 to TRBJ1-6; D not certain. CDR3 length: 18 residues. The V gene lost 2 bases and the J gene lost 1 base, with 16 bases spanning the gap. CDR1 is SGDLS and CDR2 is YYNGEE in the germline V gene. The CDR3 sequence is CASSVGSGRGSYNSPLHF. The CDR3 coding sequence is TGTGCCAGCAGCGTGGGTTCCGGAAGAGGATCCTATAATTCACCCCTCCACTTT.

The chain joins TRBV7-2 to TRBJ1-1; D remains ambiguous. The CDR3 runs to 14 residues. The germline V and J ends were trimmed by 2 bases and 1 base, with 8 bases remaining between them. CDR1 is SGHTA, CDR2 FQGNSA, per germline. In DNA, the CDR3 is TGTGCCAGCAGCTTAAGAAACACGAACACTGAAGCTTTCTTT. Its protein product is CASSLRNTNTEAFF. Looking up the rest from reference TRBV7-2 and TRBJ1-1 gives the full variable domain: GAGVSQSPSNKVTEKGKDVELRCDPISGHTALYWYRQSLGQGLEFLIYFQGNSAPDKSGLPSDRFSAERTGGSVSTLTIQRTQQEDSAVYLCASSLRNTNTEAFFGQGTRLTVV.

This clone came up once. The chain employs TRBV6-1 and TRBJ1-6; D may be TRBD1 (5 bases). CDR1 and CDR2 (germline): MNHNS, SASEGT. This CDR3 comprises 15 residues. Trimming pared 3 bases from V and 8 bases from J, leaving 14 bases between. The CDR3 DNA reads TGTGCCAGCAGTGATTTAGGGTCAGGGCATTCACCCCTCCACTTT. It codes for CASSDLGSGHSPLHF.

The CDR3 nucleotides read TGTGCCAGTAGTATCGGGACAGGGTCGTCAGATACGCAGTATTTT. This codes for CASSIGTGSSDTQYF. V is TRBV19 and J is TRBJ2-3; TRBD1 matches at 9 bases. The CDR3 is 15 amino acids. CDR1 and CDR2 from the germline V gene are LNHDA and SQIVND (reference sequence). The J segment lost 4 bases and the V segment lost 3 bases, leaving 5 bases of the junction unmatched.

This clone was picked up one time. The CDR3: CASSPRYGYGYTF. CDR3 sequence (DNA): TGCGCCAGCAGCCCCCGGTACGGCTATGGCTACACCTTC. The chain links TRBV4-3 to TRBJ1-2; unclear D gene. CDR1 is LGHNA, CDR2 YSLEER, per germline. The ends were cut back, 4 bases at V and 4 bases at J, with 10 bases in the middle. CDR3 length: 13 residues.

As DNA, the CDR3 is TGTGCCAGCAGCTTAGCTGGGGAGAGGGATGGCTACACCTTC. This gives the protein CASSLAGERDGYTF. V is TRBV7-2 and J is TRBJ1-2; no definite D call. CDR1 is SGHTA and CDR2 is FQGNSA in the germline V gene. V gave up 0 bases and J gave up 6 bases, with 11 bases separating them. The CDR3 contains 14 residues.

The V and J genes are TRBV15 and TRBJ1-5, with 9 bases that match TRBD1. V lost 2 bases to trimming and J lost 9 bases; unmatched junction nucleotides: 11. Germline V gene data show CDR1 as LNHNV and CDR2 as YYDKDF (reference sequence). The CDR3 runs 16 residues. The CDR3 spells CATSRPQDRGNWPQHF. CDR3 coding DNA: TGTGCCACCAGCAGACCTCAGGACAGGGGAAATTGGCCCCAGCATTTT.

This chain uses TRBV2 with TRBJ2-2, with D possibly being TRBD2 (6 bases). CDR3 length: 15 amino acids. CDR1 and CDR2 from the germline V gene are SNHLY and FYNNEI. Trimming took off 4 bases at V and 0 bases at J, with 9 bases between the two ends. The CDR3, as DNA: TGTGCCAGCAGTGTGGAGCGGGCGAACACCGGGGAGCTGTTTTTT. The encoded protein is CASSVERANTGELFF.

The V gene is TRBV11-2, the J gene TRBJ2-7, with 7 bases identical to TRBD1. CDR1 SGHAT and CDR2 FQNNGV come from the germline V gene. The ends lost 3 bases at V and 4 bases at J; junction bases unmatched: 9. This CDR3 has 15 amino acids. For the CDR3, the DNA is TGTGCCAGCAGCTTTGGCCGCGCAGGGGGTTACGAGCAGTACTTC. Its translation: CASSFGRAGGYEQYF.

The chain uses TRBV10-3 and TRBJ1-6; perhaps TRBD1 as D (6 bases). CDR3 length: 15 residues. V was trimmed by 0 bases and J by 6 bases, leaving 9 bases between them. Germline values: CDR1 ENHRY, CDR2 SYGVKD. CDR3 loop: CAISESGAANSPLHF. CDR3 DNA: TGTGCCATCAGTGAGTCGGGGGCAGCTAATTCACCCCTCCACTTT.

This chain joins TRBV27 and TRBJ2-5; 10 bases line up with TRBD1. CDR1 is MNHEY and CDR2 is SMNVEV in the germline V gene (reference sequence). J lost 1 base, V lost 2 bases, and 4 bases had no gene match. This CDR3 has 16 residues. This CDR3 reads CASSLGGQGLQETQYF. The CDR3 region has the DNA TGTGCCAGCAGTTTAGGGGGACAGGGGCTCCAAGAGACCCAGTACTTC.

The genes are TRBV7-9 and TRBJ2-7, with D tentatively TRBD2 (5 bases). Germline-derived CDR1 and CDR2 are SEHNR and FQNEAQ (reference sequence). V lost 5 bases and J 3 bases, leaving 14 bases between the germline ends. The CDR3 spans 14 residues. CDR3 nucleotides: TGTGCCAGCAGCCCTCGGGAAGGCTTCTACGAGCAGTACTTC. This sequence encodes CASSPREGFYEQYF.